Shown below are 30 T cell receptor beta chains from a single sample sequenced in a study of chemoradiotherapy in HPV16-positive cancers. The repertoire was sequenced with immunoSEQ multiplex PCR; TCRdb's copy has only in-frame clones and lacks some. The sample includes fewer than 9,500 clones, around 67% seen only once; the top ten take about a sixth. This specimen was tumor tissue, taken from a patient who underwent chemoradiotherapy. These receptors originate from a human donor with HPV-associated anogenital cancer.

This chain joins TRBV2 and TRBJ1-4; D gene uncertain. V lost 4 bases and J 0 bases, leaving 6 bases between the germline ends. This CDR3 has 14 amino acids. Looked up from germline, CDR1 is SNHLY and CDR2 is FYNNEI. CDR3 in DNA: TGTGCCAGCAGTGCTTATGCAACTAATGAAAAACTGTTTTTT. Translation: CASSAYATNEKLFF.

In this sample, this clone turned up a few times. The chain recombines TRBV7-6 with TRBJ1-1; the D gene is possibly TRBD1 (5 bases). Trimming stripped 1 base from V and 0 bases from J, with 6 bases between. CDR1 and CDR2 from the germline V gene are SGHVS and FNYEAQ. The CDR3 runs 14 residues. The CDR3 nucleotides are TGTGCCAGCAGCTTAGGGGGCCTGAACACTGAAGCTTTCTTT. Its translation is CASSLGGLNTEAFF.

The rearrangement links TRBV4-1 to TRBJ2-7, with D perhaps TRBD1 or TRBD2 (5 bases each). V lost 1 base to trimming and J lost 5 bases, with 15 bases between them. Germline values: CDR1 MGHRA, CDR2 YSYEKL. The CDR3 consists of 15 residues. The chain's CDR3 is CASSQAKRGLDEQYF. The CDR3 DNA is TGCGCCAGCAGCCAAGCAAAGAGGGGCCTGGACGAGCAGTACTTC.

In this sample, this clone is medium-sized. This rearrangement joins TRBV19 to TRBJ1-2; 9 bases map to TRBD1. The CDR3 has 15 residues. The J segment lost 2 bases and the V segment lost 3 bases, leaving 4 bases of the junction unmatched. Germline V gene data show CDR1 as LNHDA and CDR2 as SQIVND (reference sequence). CDR3 in amino acids: CASSMWDRANYGYTF. CDR3 nucleotide sequence: TGTGCCAGTAGTATGTGGGACAGGGCCAACTATGGCTACACCTTC.

V gene TRBV7-9 combines with J gene TRBJ1-2; no clear D gene. The V gene lost 0 bases and the J gene lost 4 bases, with 12 bases spanning the gap. This CDR3 is built from 15 residues. The germline V gene has CDR1 SEHNR and CDR2 FQNEAQ (reference sequence). The CDR3 coding sequence is TGTGCCAGCAGCTTAGCGCCTGCTGGGGTCTATGGCTACACCTTC. It translates to CASSLAPAGVYGYTF.

The rearrangement uses TRBV15 and TRBJ1-2; D remains unclear. Germline V gene data show CDR1 as LNHNV and CDR2 as YYDKDF (reference sequence). Trimming stripped 1 base from V and 3 bases from J, with 12 bases between. This CDR3 is 15 amino acids long. The CDR3 nucleotides read TGTGCCACCAGCAGAGGCGAGTCGGGAGACTATGGCTACACCTTC. It translates to CATSRGESGDYGYTF. Supplemented by reference TRBV15 and TRBJ1-2, the full variable domain reads DAMVIQNPRYQVTQFGKPVTLSCSQTLNHNVMYWYQQKSSQAPKLLFHYYDKDFNNEADTPDNFQSRRPNTSFCFLDIRSPGLGDTAMYLCATSRGESGDYGYTFGSGTRLTVV.

The chain recombines TRBV27 with TRBJ1-5; TRBD1 is a possible D gene (5 bases). Trimming removed 6 bases from V and 5 bases from J, with 14 bases in between. The length of the CDR3 is 14 residues. Germline V gene data show CDR1 as MNHEY and CDR2 as SMNVEV (reference sequence). The CDR3 nucleotides are TGTGCCAGCAGCAGTGGGCAGGGCGATCAGCCCCAGCATTTT. Translation: CASSSGQGDQPQHF.

This clone was counted between two and nine times. The chain joins TRBV4-1 to TRBJ1-6, with D maybe TRBD1 (5 bases). Germline V CDR1 and CDR2: MGHRA, YSYEKL. With 0 bases removed from V and 7 bases from J, the gap between germline ends came to 16 bases. The CDR3 runs 17 residues. The CDR3 nucleotides read TGCGCCAGCAGCCAAGAGGGGGGAGGCTTCTGGAATTCACCCCTCCACTTT. It codes for CASSQEGGGFWNSPLHF.

The rearrangement joins TRBV10-3 to TRBJ2-2; D gene ambiguous. From germline, CDR1 is ENHRY and CDR2 SYGVKD. The CDR3 length is 16 residues. Trimming pared 2 bases from V and 5 bases from J, leaving 15 bases between. CDR3 coding DNA: TGTGCCATCAGTGAGAGGAGAGAAGGTGGGACCGGGGAGCTGTTTTTT. Protein product: CAISERREGGTGELFF.

The chain couples TRBV7-2 to TRBJ2-5; D remains unclear. The CDR3 spans 15 residues. CDR1 and CDR2 (germline): SGHTA, FQGNSA. Trimming shortened V by 4 bases and J by 0 bases, and 12 bases separated the two germline ends. CDR3 DNA sequence: TGTGCCAGCAGCTCCGTTTGGGGTTACCAAGAGACCCAGTACTTC. Its protein is CASSSVWGYQETQYF. The entire variable domain, with the rest obtained from reference TRBV7-2 and TRBJ2-5, is as follows: GAGVSQSPSNKVTEKGKDVELRCDPISGHTALYWYRQSLGQGLEFLIYFQGNSAPDKSGLPSDRFSAERTGGSVSTLTIQRTQQEDSAVYLCASSSVWGYQETQYFGPGTRLLVL.

J is TRBJ1-1 and V is TRBV6-1; 9 bases are shared with TRBD1. Germline CDR1 MNHNS, CDR2 SASEGT. The CDR3 runs to 14 residues. Trimming cost V 6 bases and J 1 base; bases outside gene matches: 3. For the CDR3, the DNA is TGTGCCAGCAGCAGGGGACAGGGGAACACTGAAGCTTTCTTT. This codes for CASSRGQGNTEAFF.

The V gene is TRBV18, the J gene TRBJ2-7, with D hard to call. Germline CDR1 reads KGHSH; CDR2 reads LQKENI. The CDR3 extends over 14 amino acids. Trimming stripped 6 bases from V and 0 bases from J, with 12 bases between. As DNA, the CDR3 is TGTGCCAGCTCGACAACGGGCCCCTCCTACGAGCAGTACTTC. Amino acids: CASSTTGPSYEQYF.

The chain joins TRBV30 to TRBJ1-6; unclear D gene. The CDR3 is 16 amino acids. Per germline, CDR1 GTSNPN and CDR2 SVGIG (reference sequence). The ends were cut back, 2 bases at V and 9 bases at J, with 20 bases in the middle. The CDR3 nucleotides read TGTGCCTGGAGTTATGACATTGAGAGCGTGGGTTCACCCCTCCACTTT. Its translation is CAWSYDIESVGSPLHF.

The rearrangement joins TRBV14 to TRBJ1-1, with unresolved D. V was shortened by 2 bases and J by 5 bases, with 15 bases between the two germline ends. CDR1 SGHDN and CDR2 FVKESK come from the germline V gene. CDR3 size: 15 residues. The CDR3 loop is CASSQFGDAGTEAFF. The CDR3 bases are TGTGCCAGCAGCCAATTCGGGGATGCGGGGACTGAAGCTTTCTTT. Full variable domain (outside the CDR3, taken from reference TRBV14 and TRBJ1-1): EAGVTQFPSHSVIEKGQTVTLRCDPISGHDNLYWYRRVMGKEIKFLLHFVKESKQDESGMPNNRFLAERTGGTYSTLKVQPAELEDSGVYFCASSQFGDAGTEAFFGQGTRLTVV.

V gene TRBV12-5 combines with J gene TRBJ1-6, with a possible D match to TRBD1 (5 bases). The length of the CDR3 is 15 residues. V lost 5 bases, J lost 7 bases, and 15 bases lay in between. Germline V gives CDR1 LGHNT, CDR2 FRNRAP. CDR3 in DNA: TGTGCTAGTGGTGGGGACGGCGCCCAAAATTCACCCCTCCACTTT. This codes for CASGGDGAQNSPLHF.

The chain carries TRBV5-1 and TRBJ2-7; no clear D gene. The germline V gene has CDR1 SGHRS and CDR2 YFSETQ. The CDR3 contains 13 residues. The V end lost 4 bases, the J end lost 3 bases, and 11 bases lay between the germline ends. As DNA, the CDR3 is TGCGCCAGCAGCCAAGGTGGGTTCTACGAGCAGTACTTC. Protein product: CASSQGGFYEQYF.

In this sample, this clone turned up a few times. The chain carries TRBV7-9 and TRBJ1-2, with D possibly TRBD1 on 6 matching bases. The CDR3 is 16 residues long. Trimming pared 1 base from V and 0 bases from J, leaving 12 bases between. Germline CDR1 and CDR2: SEHNR and FQNEAQ (reference sequence). The CDR3 is CASSLGAGASNYGYTF. CDR3 DNA: TGTGCCAGCAGCTTAGGGGCGGGGGCATCTAACTATGGCTACACCTTC.

The chain uses TRBV4-1 and TRBJ1-6; TRBD1 matches at 7 bases. In germline, CDR1 is MGHRA, CDR2 YSYEKL. This CDR3 contains 15 residues. V trimming: 0 bases; J trimming: 11 bases; junction bases outside the gene matches: 7. The CDR3: CASSQDPQGVTPLHF. In DNA form, the CDR3 reads TGCGCCAGCAGCCAAGATCCCCAGGGGGTAACACCCCTCCACTTT.

This chain uses TRBV9 with TRBJ1-2, with D uncertain. The V gene's germline CDR1 is SGDLS and CDR2 YYNGEE. V lost 0 bases, J lost 4 bases, and 10 bases lay in between. The CDR3 extends over 14 amino acids. CDR3 sequence reads: CASSVGDGRYGYTF. As DNA, the CDR3 is TGTGCCAGCAGCGTAGGAGACGGGCGCTATGGCTACACCTTC.

This clone has a single count. V gene TRBV10-3 combines with J gene TRBJ2-1, with TRBD2 matching 11 bases. Trimming took 2 bases from V and 0 from J; bases not matched to a gene: 6. The CDR3 has 18 amino acids. Per the germline V gene, CDR1 is ENHRY and CDR2 is SYGVKD. CDR3 coding DNA: TGTGCCATCAGTGAGCCTAAACTAGCGGGGGTCTCCTACAATGAGCAGTTCTTC. Its translation is CAISEPKLAGVSYNEQFF.

V usage is TRBV20-1 and J usage is TRBJ2-7; D gene unclear. Germline V CDR1 and CDR2: DFQATT, SNEGSKA (reference sequence). The CDR3 is 8 amino acids. The V end was cut by 8 bases, the J end by 1 base, with 0 bases between. The CDR3 DNA reads TGCAGTTCCTACGAGCAGTACTTC. This translates into CSSYEQYF.

The rearrangement joins TRBV6-1 to TRBJ2-7, with D tentatively TRBD2 (6 bases). Trimming left V 1 base short and J 1 base short, with 11 bases between. The CDR3 is 15 residues long. CDR1 MNHNS and CDR2 SASEGT come from the germline V gene. CDR3: CASSEVGGGSYEQYF. CDR3 sequence (DNA): TGTGCCAGCAGTGAAGTGGGCGGAGGGTCCTACGAGCAGTACTTC.

This chain uses TRBV18 with TRBJ1-3; unclear D gene. CDR1 is KGHSH and CDR2 is LQKENI in the germline V gene. Trimming left V 2 bases short and J 0 bases short, with 11 bases between. This CDR3 spans 16 amino acids. The DNA of the CDR3 is TGTGCCAGCTCACCATTTGCGACGGACTCTGGAAACACCATATATTTT. It is translated as CASSPFATDSGNTIYF.

J is TRBJ1-4 and V is TRBV30; tentatively, D is TRBD1 (5 bases). Germline V gene data show CDR1 as GTSNPN and CDR2 as SVGIG (reference sequence). This CDR3 region has 13 residues. V was shortened by 2 bases and J by 7 bases, with 11 bases between the two germline ends. The CDR3 reads CAWSRGTGEKLFF. CDR3 sequence (DNA): TGTGCCTGGAGTAGGGGTACGGGTGAAAAACTGTTTTTT. The full variable domain, its missing parts supplied by reference TRBV30 and TRBJ1-4, is SQTIHQWPATLVQPVGSPLSLECTVEGTSNPNLYWYRQAAGRGLQLLFYSVGIGQISSEVPQNLSASRPQDRQFILSSKKLLLSDSGFYLCAWSRGTGEKLFFGSGTQLSVL.

The V call is TRBV7-2, the J call TRBJ1-3; 7 nucleotides align to TRBD1. CDR1 is SGHTA and CDR2 is FQGNSA in the germline V gene. The junction had 13 bases not matched to a gene; V was cut back by 8 bases and J by 0 bases. CDR3 length: 17 residues. CDR3 sequence (DNA): TGTGCCAGCTGCGAGGGGGTACAGGGGATCTCTGGAAACACCATATATTTT. As protein: CASCEGVQGISGNTIYF.

This clone was seen a single time. The chain employs TRBV5-1 and TRBJ2-7; weak D call: TRBD1 (6 bases). V dropped 3 bases and J dropped 0 bases, with 10 bases sitting between them. Germline-derived CDR1 and CDR2 are SGHRS and YFSETQ. This CDR3 contains 14 residues. The DNA for the CDR3 is TGCGCCAGCAGCTCGGACAGAAGCTCCTACGAGCAGTACTTC. It yields the protein CASSSDRSSYEQYF.

The chain carries TRBV6-7 and TRBJ2-7, with D hard to call. TRBV6-7 is sorted into the ORF group, with uncertain function. This CDR3 is built from 10 residues. V was cut by 6 bases and J by 3 bases, with 3 bases left in between. This CDR3 is CASRFYEQYF. The CDR3, as DNA: TGTGCCAGCAGATTCTACGAGCAGTACTTC.

This chain joins TRBV10-2 and TRBJ1-6, with TRBD1 matching 7 bases. CDR3 length: 16 amino acids. Germline V CDR1 and CDR2: WSHSY, SAAADI. V was clipped by 6 bases and J by 0 bases; unmatched bases: 5. Here the CDR3 reads CASRRQGSSYNSPLHF. The CDR3 coding sequence is TGCGCCAGCAGAAGACAGGGAAGCTCCTATAATTCACCCCTCCACTTT.

The gene calls are TRBV7-2 and TRBJ1-3; 8 bases are a match to TRBD1. Germline CDR1 and CDR2: SGHTA and FQGNSA. The CDR3 length is 14 residues. With 5 bases clipped from V and 3 bases from J, the junction kept 3 bases outside the gene matches. The CDR3 DNA follows: TGTGCCAGCAGCGGACAGGGAGGTGGAAACACCATATATTTT. The encoded protein is CASSGQGGGNTIYF.

The chain combines TRBV10-3 with TRBJ1-1, with D perhaps TRBD1 (5 bases). From germline, CDR1 is ENHRY and CDR2 SYGVKD. This CDR3 has 11 amino acids. Trimming removed 10 bases at V and 2 bases at J, with 8 bases between. This chain's CDR3 is CATQGNTEAFF. The CDR3 nucleotides read TGTGCCACCCAGGGAAACACTGAAGCTTTCTTT.